This TCR beta chain appears in the sequencing data of a study of CD8 T cells in ankylosing spondylitis. Points from the study as a whole: Clones linked to disease were reported to show significant enrichment in matched ankylosing spondylitis synovial fluid. Some motif variants were previously reported in reactive arthritis synovial fluid and blood. A TCR beta motif made of eight highly homologous variants seemed typical of ankylosing spondylitis blood. CD8+ by phenotype, disease-linked clones were relatively rare in peripheral blood.

This CDR3 is built from 14 residues. Germline CDR1 SEHNR, CDR2 FQNEAQ (reference sequence). With respect to this clonotype: Its specificity is unknown. At one end, the junction sequence differs from germline, possibly due to a read error.

Making the TCR beta libraries involved quantitative 5'-RACE with molecular barcodes. TCRdb processed the 5' RACE reads anew with MiXCR; each CDR3 protein has one entry. In the table there are 250,000 to 350,000 distinct CDR3 sequences, 7% to 9% of which are singletons. This TCR was sampled from a male donor with ankylosing spondylitis. J is TRBJ1-3 and V is TRBV7-9; D not certain. Sequenced material: blood, either unsorted or a sorted T cell fraction (not recorded which). CDR3 loop: CAGSPLNSGNTIYF. The CDR3 DNA follows: TGTGCCGGCAGCCCACTGAACTCTGGAAACACCATATATTTT.